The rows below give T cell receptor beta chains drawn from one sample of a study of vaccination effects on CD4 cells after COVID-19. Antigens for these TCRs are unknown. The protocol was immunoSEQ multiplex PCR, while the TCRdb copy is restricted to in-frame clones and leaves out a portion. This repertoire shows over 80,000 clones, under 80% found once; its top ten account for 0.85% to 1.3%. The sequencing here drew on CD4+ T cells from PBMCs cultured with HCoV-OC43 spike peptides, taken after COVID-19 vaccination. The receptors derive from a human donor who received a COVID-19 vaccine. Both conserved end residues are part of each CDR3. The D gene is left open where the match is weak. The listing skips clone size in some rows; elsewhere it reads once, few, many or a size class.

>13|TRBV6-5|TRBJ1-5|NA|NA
CASSTDPNQPQHF
TGTGCCAGCAGTACAGATCCAAATCAGCCCCAGCATTTT
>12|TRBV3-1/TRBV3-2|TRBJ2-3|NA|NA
CASSRQTDTQYF
TGTGCCAGCAGCCGTCAGACAGATACGCAGTATTTT
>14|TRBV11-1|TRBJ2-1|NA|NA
CASVPQGAYNEQFF
TGTGCCAGCGTCCCACAGGGCGCCTACAATGAGCAGTTCTTC
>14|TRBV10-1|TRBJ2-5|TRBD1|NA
CASSLWTGGETQYF
TGCGCCAGCAGTCTCTGGACAGGGGGAGAGACCCAGTACTTC
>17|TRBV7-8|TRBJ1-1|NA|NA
CASSLGFFVGANTEAFF
TGTGCCAGCAGCTTAGGGTTTTTTGTAGGGGCTAACACTGAAGCTTTCTTT
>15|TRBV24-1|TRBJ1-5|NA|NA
CATSGTANSNQPQHF
TGTGCCACCAGTGGGACAGCTAATAGCAATCAGCCCCAGCATTTT
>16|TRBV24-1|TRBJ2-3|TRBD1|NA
CATRAPGTVSTDTQYF
TGTGCCACCAGAGCACCCGGGACAGTAAGCACAGATACGCAGTATTTT
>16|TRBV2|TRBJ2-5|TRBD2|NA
CASITGGIRGQETQYF
TGTGCCAGCATAACGGGGGGAATTCGGGGCCAAGAGACCCAGTACTTC
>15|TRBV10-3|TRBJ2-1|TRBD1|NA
CAISEGGTGYNEQFF
TGTGCCATCAGTGAAGGTGGGACAGGATACAATGAGCAGTTCTTC
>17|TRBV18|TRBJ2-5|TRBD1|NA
CASSPPGGTGGQETQYF
TGTGCCAGCTCACCACCTGGGGGGACAGGGGGCCAAGAGACCCAGTACTTC
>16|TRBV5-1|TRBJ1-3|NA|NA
CASSLGWSTSGNTIYF
TGCGCCAGCAGCTTGGGATGGTCGACCTCTGGAAACACCATATATTTT
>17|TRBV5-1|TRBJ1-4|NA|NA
CASSLEARQGRNEKLFF
TGCGCCAGCAGCTTGGAGGCTCGGCAGGGGCGTAATGAAAAACTGTTTTTT
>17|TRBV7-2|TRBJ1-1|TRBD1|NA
CASSDRDRTTPNTEAFF
TGTGCCAGCAGCGACCGGGACAGGACAACACCGAACACTGAAGCTTTCTTT
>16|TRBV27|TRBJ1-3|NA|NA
CASSPRVGDSGNTIYF
TGTGCCAGCAGTCCCCGTGTAGGAGACTCTGGAAACACCATATATTTT
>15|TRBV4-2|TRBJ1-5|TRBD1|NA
CASSRTGVIDQPQHF
TGTGCCAGCAGCAGGACAGGGGTGATTGATCAGCCCCAGCATTTT
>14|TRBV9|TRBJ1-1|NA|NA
CASSVGGGRTEAFF
TGTGCCAGCAGCGTAGGAGGGGGGCGGACTGAAGCTTTCTTT
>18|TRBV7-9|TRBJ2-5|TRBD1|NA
CASRWGTATRGAQETQYF
TGTGCCAGCAGGTGGGGGACAGCAACGCGTGGGGCCCAAGAGACCCAGTACTTC
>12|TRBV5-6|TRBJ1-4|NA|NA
CASSGSNEKLFF
TGTGCCAGCTCAGGATCTAATGAAAAACTGTTTTTT
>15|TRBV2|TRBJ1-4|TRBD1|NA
CASRDPGQGYEKLFF
TGTGCCAGCAGGGACCCGGGACAGGGGTATGAAAAACTGTTTTTT
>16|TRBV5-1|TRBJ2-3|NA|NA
CASSSNPGLSTDTQYF
TGCGCCAGCAGCTCTAATCCGGGACTTTCCACAGATACGCAGTATTTT
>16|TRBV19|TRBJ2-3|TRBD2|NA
CASSIRSGGATDTQYF
TGTGCCAGTAGTATCCGTAGCGGGGGGGCTACAGATACGCAGTATTTT
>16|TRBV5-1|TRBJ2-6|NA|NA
CASSLGGVSGANVLTF
TGCGCCAGCAGCTTGGGAGGAGTCTCAGGGGCCAACGTCCTGACTTTC
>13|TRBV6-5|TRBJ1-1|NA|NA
CASTLDGNTEAFF
TGTGCCAGCACTTTGGACGGGAACACTGAAGCTTTCTTT
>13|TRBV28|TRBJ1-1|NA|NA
CASMSRVNTEAFF
TGTGCCAGCATGAGTAGGGTGAACACTGAAGCTTTCTTT
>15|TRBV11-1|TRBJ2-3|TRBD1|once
CASSFQAATGEAQYF
TGTGCCAGCAGCTTCCAAGCCGCGACAGGGGAAGCGCAGTATTTT
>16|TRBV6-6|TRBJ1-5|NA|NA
CASSYSYNRGNQPQHF
TGTGCCAGCAGTTACTCATACAACCGCGGCAATCAGCCCCAGCATTTT
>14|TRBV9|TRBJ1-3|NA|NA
CASSAYTSGNTIYF
TGTGCCAGCAGCGCGTACACCTCTGGAAACACCATATATTTT
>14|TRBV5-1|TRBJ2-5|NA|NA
CASSLAWGGETQYF
TGCGCCAGCAGCTTGGCTTGGGGTGGGGAGACCCAGTACTTC
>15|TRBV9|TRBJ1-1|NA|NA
CASSVDVGWNTEAFF
TGTGCCAGCAGCGTAGATGTAGGGTGGAACACTGAAGCTTTCTTT
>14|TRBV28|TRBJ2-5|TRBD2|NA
CASRLASGGASQYF
TGTGCCAGCCGCCTCGCTAGCGGGGGGGCCTCCCAGTACTTC
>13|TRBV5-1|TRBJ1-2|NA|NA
CASSLDWGYGYTF
TGCGCCAGCAGCTTGGATTGGGGGTATGGCTACACCTTC
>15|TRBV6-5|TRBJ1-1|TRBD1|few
CATPSTGLRNTEAFF
TGTGCCACCCCTTCGACAGGGCTAAGGAACACTGAAGCTTTCTTT
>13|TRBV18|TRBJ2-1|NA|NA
CASSPSSDNEQFF
TGTGCCAGCTCACCGTCCAGCGACAATGAGCAGTTCTTC
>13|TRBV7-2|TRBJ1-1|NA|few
CASRDPGLYEAFF
TGTGCCAGCAGGGACCCGGGACTGTATGAAGCTTTCTTT
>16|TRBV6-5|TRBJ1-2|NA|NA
CASSYSGGRGIGGYTF
TGTGCCAGCAGTTACTCGGGGGGTAGAGGTATAGGTGGCTACACCTTC
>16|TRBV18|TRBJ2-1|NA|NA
CASSPLAVSTYNEQFF
TGTGCCAGCTCACCATTAGCGGTTTCTACCTACAATGAGCAGTTCTTC
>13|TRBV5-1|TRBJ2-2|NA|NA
CASSAQNTGELFF
TGCGCCAGCAGCGCGCAGAACACCGGGGAGCTGTTTTTT
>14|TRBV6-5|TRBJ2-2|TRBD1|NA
CASSWTGNTGELFF
TGTGCCAGCAGTTGGACAGGAAACACCGGGGAGCTGTTTTTT
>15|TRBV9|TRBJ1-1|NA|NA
CASSVDTGSNTEAFF
TGTGCCAGCAGCGTCGACACAGGGTCGAACACTGAAGCTTTCTTT
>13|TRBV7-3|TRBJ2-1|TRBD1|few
CASSPGTGREQFF
TGTGCCAGCAGCCCAGGGACAGGGCGTGAGCAGTTCTTC
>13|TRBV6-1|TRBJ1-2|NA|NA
CASSERVLYGYTF
TGTGCCAGCAGTGAGCGCGTCCTCTATGGCTACACCTTC
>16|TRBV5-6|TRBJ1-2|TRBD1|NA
CASSRDRGSSSYGYTF
TGTGCCAGCAGCCGGGACAGGGGGAGCTCCAGTTATGGCTACACCTTC
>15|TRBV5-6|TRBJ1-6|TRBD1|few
CASSFRGRWDSPLHF
TGTGCCAGCAGCTTTAGGGGGCGATGGGATTCACCCCTCCACTTT
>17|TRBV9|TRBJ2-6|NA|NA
CASSAHSGSGGANVLTF
TGTGCCAGCAGCGCCCATTCAGGGTCAGGTGGGGCCAACGTCCTGACTTTC
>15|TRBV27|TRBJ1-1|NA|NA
CASSLSSTTNTEAFF
TGTGCCAGCAGTTTATCAAGTACAACCAACACTGAAGCTTTCTTT
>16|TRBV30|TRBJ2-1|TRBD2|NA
CAWKLSGGAAIGEQFF
TGTGCCTGGAAATTGAGCGGGGGGGCGGCAATTGGGGAGCAGTTCTTC
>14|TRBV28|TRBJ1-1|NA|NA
CASSLDGRSTEAFF
TGTGCCAGCAGTCTAGACGGTAGGAGCACTGAAGCTTTCTTT
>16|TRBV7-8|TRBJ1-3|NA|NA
CASSSDRPNSGNTIYF
TGTGCCAGCAGCTCCGACAGGCCAAACTCTGGAAACACCATATATTTT
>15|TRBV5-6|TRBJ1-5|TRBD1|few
CASSLGQGSLRPQHF
TGTGCCAGCAGCTTGGGACAGGGGTCATTAAGGCCCCAGCATTTT